This T cell receptor (beta chain) emerged from a study of shared clonotypes between healthy human individuals. There are 15 residues in the CDR3. The ends were cut back, 4 bases at V and 4 bases at J, with 14 bases in the middle. From germline, CDR1 is MNHNS and CDR2 SASEGT. Each PCR replicate from the sorted subsets contained around 200 ng DNA, which is about 30,000 T cell genomes. Using immunoSEQ multiplex PCR, the repertoire was profiled, and TCRdb retains in-frame clones only, with some absent. The data show some 2,000,000 clones, almost 96% seen once. This clonotype originated in a man younger than 30 in good health. Sequencing was performed on naive CD4+ T cells sorted from blood. Subset defined: CD45RA+ positively selected. The rearrangement uses TRBV6-1 and TRBJ1-5; no clear D gene. The CDR3, as DNA: TGTGCCAGCAGTGCCCAAACGGGGTCAAATCAGCCCCAGCATTTT. This codes for CASSAQTGSNQPQHF.